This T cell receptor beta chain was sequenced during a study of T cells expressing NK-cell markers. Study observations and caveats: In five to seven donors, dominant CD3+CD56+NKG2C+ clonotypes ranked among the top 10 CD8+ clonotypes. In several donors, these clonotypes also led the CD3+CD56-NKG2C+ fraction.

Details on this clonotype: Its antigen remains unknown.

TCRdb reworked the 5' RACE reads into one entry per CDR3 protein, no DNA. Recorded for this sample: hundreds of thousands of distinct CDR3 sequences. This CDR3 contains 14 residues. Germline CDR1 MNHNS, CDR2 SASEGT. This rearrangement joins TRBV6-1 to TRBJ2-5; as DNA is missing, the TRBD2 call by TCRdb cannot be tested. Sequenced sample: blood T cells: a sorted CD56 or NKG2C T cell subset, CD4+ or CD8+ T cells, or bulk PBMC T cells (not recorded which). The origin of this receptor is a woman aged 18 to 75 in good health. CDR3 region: CASSGTSGIGTQYF.